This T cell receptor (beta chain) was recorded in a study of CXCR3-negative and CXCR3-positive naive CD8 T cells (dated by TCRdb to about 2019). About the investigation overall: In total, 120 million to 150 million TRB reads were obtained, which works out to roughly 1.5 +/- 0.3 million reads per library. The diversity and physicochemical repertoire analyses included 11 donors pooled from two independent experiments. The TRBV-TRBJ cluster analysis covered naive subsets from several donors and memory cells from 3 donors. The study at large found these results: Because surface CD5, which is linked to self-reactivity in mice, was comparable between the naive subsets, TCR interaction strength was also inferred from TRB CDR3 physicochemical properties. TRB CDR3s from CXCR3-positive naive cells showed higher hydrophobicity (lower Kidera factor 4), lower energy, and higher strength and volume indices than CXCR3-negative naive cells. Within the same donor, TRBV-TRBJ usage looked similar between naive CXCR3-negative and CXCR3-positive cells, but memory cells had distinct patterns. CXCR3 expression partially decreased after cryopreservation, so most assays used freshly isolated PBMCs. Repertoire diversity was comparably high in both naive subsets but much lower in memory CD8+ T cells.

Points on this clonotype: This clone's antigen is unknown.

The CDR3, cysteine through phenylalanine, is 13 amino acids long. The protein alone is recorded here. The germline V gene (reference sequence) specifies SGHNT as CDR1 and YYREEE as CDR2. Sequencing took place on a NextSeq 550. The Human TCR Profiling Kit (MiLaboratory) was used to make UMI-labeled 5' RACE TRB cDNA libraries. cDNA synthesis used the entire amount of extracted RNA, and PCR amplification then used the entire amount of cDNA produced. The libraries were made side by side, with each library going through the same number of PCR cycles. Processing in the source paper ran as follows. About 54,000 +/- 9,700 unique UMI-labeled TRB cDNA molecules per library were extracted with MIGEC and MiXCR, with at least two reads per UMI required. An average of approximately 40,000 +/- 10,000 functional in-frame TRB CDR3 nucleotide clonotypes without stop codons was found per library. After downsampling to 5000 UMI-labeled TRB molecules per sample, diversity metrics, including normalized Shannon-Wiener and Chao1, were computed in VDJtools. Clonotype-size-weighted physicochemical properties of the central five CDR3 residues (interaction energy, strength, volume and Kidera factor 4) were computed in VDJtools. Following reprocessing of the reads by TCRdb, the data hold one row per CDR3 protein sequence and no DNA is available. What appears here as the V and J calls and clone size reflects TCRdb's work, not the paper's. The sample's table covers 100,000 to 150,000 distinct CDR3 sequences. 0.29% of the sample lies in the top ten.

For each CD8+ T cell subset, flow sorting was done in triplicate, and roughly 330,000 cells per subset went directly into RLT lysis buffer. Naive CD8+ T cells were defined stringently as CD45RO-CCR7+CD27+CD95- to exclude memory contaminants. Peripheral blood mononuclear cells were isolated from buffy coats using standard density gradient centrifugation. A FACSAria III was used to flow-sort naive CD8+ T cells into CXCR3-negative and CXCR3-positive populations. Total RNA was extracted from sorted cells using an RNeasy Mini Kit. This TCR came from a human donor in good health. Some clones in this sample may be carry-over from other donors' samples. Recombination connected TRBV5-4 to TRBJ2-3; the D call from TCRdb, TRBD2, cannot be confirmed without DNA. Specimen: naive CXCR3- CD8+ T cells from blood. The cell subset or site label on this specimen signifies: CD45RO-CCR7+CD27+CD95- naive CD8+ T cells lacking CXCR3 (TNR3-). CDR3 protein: CARAGGPTDTQYF.